These 21 T cell receptor beta chains were sequenced from one sample in a study of breast tumors, draining lymph nodes, adjacent tissues. Each CDR3 protein is one row after TCRdb ran MiXCR on the multiplex PCR reads. The profile covers approximately 140,000 distinct CDR3 sequences, with less than 35% appearing a single time and roughly 2.2% taken by the ten largest. Axillary draining lymph nodes of breast cancer patients supplied the node samples. Sequences were obtained from axillary lymph node tissue. These receptors all come from a female donor with breast cancer. Some clones in this sample may be carry-over from other donors' samples.

The sample holds many counts of this clonotype. The chain recombines TRBV5-1 with TRBJ2-3; 7 bases align to TRBD1. V trimming: 5 bases; J trimming: 2 bases; junction bases outside the gene matches: 11. The CDR3 has 16 amino acids. In germline, CDR1 is SGHRS, CDR2 YFSETQ. As DNA, the CDR3 is TGCGCCAGCAGTTCGCAACCCGGGACAGACACAGATACGCAGTATTTT. Protein product: CASSSQPGTDTDTQYF. Drawing the rest from reference TRBV5-1 and TRBJ2-3, the complete variable domain is KAGVTQTPRYLIKTRGQQVTLSCSPISGHRSVSWYQQTPGQGLQFLFEYFSETQRNKGNFPGRFSGRQFSNSRSEMNVSTLELGDSALYLCASSSQPGTDTDTQYFGPGTRLTVL.

This clonotype has a single count. Since a much larger clone is just one base distant, this may be a read error. V and J are TRBV6-6 and TRBJ2-7; TRBD2 aligns across 7 bases. The CDR3 length is 15 residues. Germline V gives CDR1 MNHNY, CDR2 SVGAGI (reference sequence). CDR3 protein: CASRQASGGTYERYF. For the CDR3, the DNA is TGTGCCAGCAGACAGGCCTCGGGAGGAACCTACGAGCGGTACTTC.

The chain is built from TRBV10-3 and TRBJ1-1; D uncertain. The CDR3 covers 11 residues. Germline CDR1 ENHRY, CDR2 SYGVKD. V dropped 3 bases and J dropped 2 bases, with 1 base sitting between them. This CDR3 is CAISDNTEAFF. The CDR3 DNA sequence: TGTGCCATCAGTGACAACACTGAAGCTTTCTTT.

This chain links TRBV5-6 with TRBJ1-1; no clear D. Germline CDR1 is SGHDT and CDR2 is YYEEEE. The CDR3 is 13 amino acids. V was cut by 1 base and J by 0 bases, with 4 bases left in between. DNA of the CDR3: TGTGCCAGCAGCTTGTTAGTGAACACTGAAGCTTTCTTT. Its translation: CASSLLVNTEAFF.

Details on this clonotype: A much larger clone sits a single nucleotide away, making a read error possible. The J gene is TRBJ1-2, the V gene TRBV5-1, with D hard to call. The germline gives CDR1 SGHRS, CDR2 YFSETQ. This CDR3 comprises 13 residues. CDR3: CVSSLGPTYGYTF. In DNA form, the CDR3 reads TGCGTCAGCAGCTTGGGTCCGACCTATGGCTACACCTTC.

This clonotype was detected many times. The rearrangement links TRBV19 to TRBJ1-3; D ambiguous. CDR1 LNHDA and CDR2 SQIVND come from the germline V gene (reference sequence). The V gene lost 6 bases and the J gene lost 5 bases, with 14 bases spanning the gap. There are 14 residues in the CDR3. CDR3 DNA sequence: TGTGCCAGTAGCCCAGCTCAACCTCGAAACACCATATATTTT. This sequence encodes CASSPAQPRNTIYF.

This clonotype was observed at least ten times. This chain links TRBV5-1 with TRBJ1-4; tentative D call: TRBD1 (5 bases). V dropped 2 bases and J dropped 7 bases, with 15 bases sitting between them. There are 15 residues in the CDR3. Germline CDR1 SGHRS, CDR2 YFSETQ. The CDR3 sequence is CASSFSPGPIEKLFF. In DNA form, the CDR3 reads TGCGCCAGCAGCTTCAGCCCAGGGCCGATTGAAAAACTGTTTTTT.

The rearrangement uses TRBV7-4 and TRBJ1-2; 7 positions match TRBD1. CDR1 and CDR2 (germline): SGHVT, SQSDAQ. After removal of 7 bases from V and 2 bases from J, the junction contained 7 bases not matched to a gene. The CDR3 has 14 residues. This CDR3 is CASIIGQANYGYTF. The CDR3 bases are TGTGCCAGCATCATCGGACAGGCCAACTATGGCTACACCTTC.

This clonotype was picked up many times. The chain joins TRBV5-6 to TRBJ1-2; D gene ambiguous. Trimming cost V 2 bases and J 7 bases, with 9 bases left between them. CDR1 and CDR2 from the germline V gene are SGHDT and YYEEEE. The CDR3 runs to 12 residues. The CDR3 sequence: CASSFAGPGYTF. The CDR3 DNA reads TGTGCCAGCAGCTTTGCTGGGCCTGGCTACACCTTC.

The V gene is TRBV19, the J gene TRBJ1-2, with unresolved D. The V gene's germline CDR1 is LNHDA and CDR2 SQIVND (reference sequence). Trimming removed 0 bases at V and 2 bases at J, with 7 bases between. The CDR3 spans 14 residues. For the CDR3, the DNA is TGTGCCAGTAGTATAGATGGCGGGAACTATGGCTACACCTTC. Translation: CASSIDGGNYGYTF. Full variable domain (rest looked up from reference TRBV19 and TRBJ1-2): DGGITQSPKYLFRKEGQNVTLSCEQNLNHDAMYWYRQDPGQGLRLIYYSQIVNDFQKGDIAEGYSVSREKKESFPLTVTSAQKNPTAFYLCASSIDGGNYGYTFGSGTRLTVV.

This clonotype came up many times. The chain is built from TRBV7-3 and TRBJ2-5; TRBD1 aligns across 12 bases. The CDR3 covers 16 residues. Unmatched junction bases numbered 9, after V lost 5 bases and J lost 5 bases. Germline V gene sequence: CDR1 SGHTA, CDR2 FQGTGA. The CDR3 nucleotides read TGTGCCAGCAGCAAAACCGGGACAGGGGGCATGGAGACCCAGTACTTC. As protein: CASSKTGTGGMETQYF.

This clonotype occurred many times. A much larger clone differs by one base, so this may be a read error. The V call is TRBV20-1, the J call TRBJ1-4, with D hard to call. The CDR3 runs to 13 residues. CDR1 and CDR2 (germline): DFQATT, SNEGSKA (reference sequence). CDR3 coding DNA: TGCAGTGCTAGAAAGCCAACTAATGAAACACTGTTTTTT. This encodes CSARKPTNETLFF.

This clonotype was picked up many times. This rearrangement joins TRBV27 to TRBJ2-7, with a weak D call TRBD2 (6 bases). Germline CDR1 is MNHEY and CDR2 is SMNVEV (reference sequence). Trimming took off 6 bases at V and 2 bases at J, with 11 bases between the two ends. CDR3 size: 13 residues. The CDR3 bases are TGTGCCAGCAGGCTGCGGGGAGCCTACGAGCAGTACTTC. Encoded protein: CASRLRGAYEQYF.

Points on this clonotype: The junction does not match germline at one end; this may be a read error. The CDR3 DNA reads TGTGCCAGCGAGAGAAACAATGGAAAACTGTCTTTT. As protein: CASERNNGKLSF. This chain connects TRBV28 to TRBJ1-4; the D is unclear. This CDR3 region has 12 residues. Germline V lookup: CDR1 MDHEN, CDR2 SYDVKM.

This clonotype appeared many times. Since a much larger clone is just one base distant, this may be a read error. The chain has TRBV20-1 and TRBJ1-2; a possible D gene is TRBD1 (5 bases). Germline CDR1 and CDR2: DFQATT and SNEGSKA (reference sequence). The CDR3 has 12 amino acids. The CDR3 region is CSADSPNYGSTF. CDR3 DNA sequence: TGCAGTGCTGACAGCCCTAACTATGGCTCCACCTTC.

The chain recombines TRBV20-1 with TRBJ2-5; D uncertain. There are 14 residues in the CDR3. The V end was cut by 8 bases, the J end by 7 bases, with 23 bases between. Germline CDR1 is DFQATT and CDR2 is SNEGSKA (reference sequence). CDR3 sequence reads: CSSSPPGPRATQYF. DNA of the CDR3: TGCAGTTCTTCCCCCCCCGGGCCTAGGGCGACCCAGTACTTC.

In this sample, this clonotype turned up many times. This chain uses TRBV6-1 with TRBJ1-2, with D perhaps matching TRBD1 (5 bases). The CDR3 spans 13 residues. The germline V and J ends were trimmed by 1 base and 8 bases, with 11 bases remaining between them. Germline CDR1 and CDR2: MNHNS and SASEGT. The CDR3 is CASSEEWGWGYTF. CDR3 coding DNA: TGTGCCAGCAGTGAAGAATGGGGCTGGGGCTACACCTTC.

The chain recombines TRBV7-9 with TRBJ1-2; possibly TRBD1 for D (5 bases). Trimming left V 7 bases short and J 0 bases short, with 15 bases between. Germline V gene sequence: CDR1 SEHNR, CDR2 FQNEAQ (reference sequence). This CDR3 region has 15 residues. CDR3: CASISSDSPNYGYTF. The CDR3 DNA follows: TGTGCCAGCATTAGCTCTGACAGCCCTAACTATGGCTACACCTTC.

This clonotype was seen ten or more times. A much larger clone lies one base from this, so it may be a read error. The chain links TRBV20-1 to TRBJ2-5, with a tentative D call TRBD2 (6 bases). In germline, CDR1 is DFQATT, CDR2 SNEGSKA (reference sequence). The CDR3 is 16 amino acids. The V and J ends lost 3 bases and 1 base respectively, with 18 bases between them. This CDR3 reads CSARGNVGGTQETQYF. CDR3 in DNA: TGCAGTGCTAGGGGTAACGTGGGGGGAACCCAAGAGACCCAGTACTTC.

This clonotype was detected ten times or more. The chain carries TRBV12-3 or TRBV12-4 and TRBJ2-7, with a weak D call TRBD1 (6 bases). CDR3 size: 15 residues. V was pared by 2 bases and J by 3 bases, with 14 bases between. Here the CDR3 reads CASSLSGQRYYEQYF. The CDR3 DNA is TGTGCCAGCAGTTTAAGTGGACAGCGCTACTACGAGCAGTACTTC.

This clonotype was seen many times. V and J are TRBV5-1 and TRBJ2-1; 8 bases line up with TRBD2. The CDR3 covers 16 residues. Germline trimming cut 4 bases from V and 2 bases from J; bases unmatched to any gene: 8. Germline V gives CDR1 SGHRS, CDR2 YFSETQ. Here the CDR3 reads CASSLSTSGPYNEQFF. The DNA of the CDR3 is TGCGCCAGCAGCCTCAGCACTAGCGGCCCCTACAATGAGCAGTTCTTC. Supplemented by reference TRBV5-1 and TRBJ2-1, the full variable domain reads KAGVTQTPRYLIKTRGQQVTLSCSPISGHRSVSWYQQTPGQGLQFLFEYFSETQRNKGNFPGRFSGRQFSNSRSEMNVSTLELGDSALYLCASSLSTSGPYNEQFFGPGTRLTVL.